This entry lists 29 T cell receptor beta chains sequenced from one sample in a study of blood T cell repertoires in COVID-19 (TCRdb year 2020). Library creation used the immunoSEQ multiplex PCR assay. Not all clones reach the TCRdb copy of this immuneACCESS table, which keeps in-frame sequences only. Checked studies attribute under half of the gap to unresolved V genes and leave the rest unexplained. This sample holds roughly 170,000 clones; roughly nine tenths were observed only once. Together, the top ten hold around 21% of the sample. Sequencing was done on a sample of peripheral blood. All receptors come from a man aged 70 or older with active or convalescent COVID-19.

This sequence joins TRBV7-2 and TRBJ1-1; no definite D call. Germline V CDR1 and CDR2: SGHTA, FQGNSA. The CDR3 spans 14 residues. Trimming took 5 bases from V and 2 from J, leaving 12 bases between them. The CDR3 sequence is CASSLGPTNTEAFF. CDR3 coding DNA: TGTGCCAGCAGCCTAGGCCCAACTAACACTGAAGCTTTCTTT. Together with reference TRBV7-2 and TRBJ1-1, the CDR3 gives the full variable domain: GAGVSQSPSNKVTEKGKDVELRCDPISGHTALYWYRQSLGQGLEFLIYFQGNSAPDKSGLPSDRFSAERTGGSVSTLTIQRTQQEDSAVYLCASSLGPTNTEAFFGQGTRLTVV.

A single count supports this clone. V and J are TRBV6-2 or TRBV6-3 and TRBJ1-1, with 8 bases that match TRBD1. The CDR3 is made up of 14 amino acids. J lost 1 base, V lost 4 bases, and 2 bases had no gene match. Per the germline V gene, CDR1 is MNHEY and CDR2 is SVGEGT. CDR3: CASSFGQGNTEAFF. DNA of the CDR3: TGTGCCAGCAGTTTCGGACAGGGGAACACTGAAGCTTTCTTT.

The J gene is TRBJ2-2, the V gene TRBV19; 9 bases map to TRBD1. CDR1 LNHDA and CDR2 SQIVND come from the germline V gene (reference sequence). The CDR3 has 16 residues. J lost 5 bases, V lost 5 bases, and 9 bases had no gene match. This CDR3 is CASSPFGTGKTGELFF. In DNA, the CDR3 is TGTGCCAGTAGTCCTTTTGGGACAGGGAAAACCGGGGAGCTGTTTTTT.

V usage is TRBV9 and J usage is TRBJ1-2; TRBD1 might be the D (5 bases). Trimming shortened V by 0 bases and J by 0 bases, and 12 bases separated the two germline ends. CDR3 length: 16 amino acids. Germline-derived CDR1 and CDR2 are SGDLS and YYNGEE. CDR3 DNA sequence: TGTGCCAGCAGCGTAGGCGGGGACCAAGCTAACTATGGCTACACCTTC. Translating it yields CASSVGGDQANYGYTF. The whole variable domain, filled in from reference TRBV9 and TRBJ1-2, reads DSGVTQTPKHLITATGQRVTLRCSPRSGDLSVYWYQQSLDQGLQFLIQYYNGEERAKGNILERFSAQQFPDLHSELNLSSLELGDSALYFCASSVGGDQANYGYTFGSGTRLTVV.

CDR3 nucleotides: TGTGCCAGCAGTACACGCAGGATAAGGGAGCAGTTCTTC. Residues: CASSTRRIREQFF. The genes are TRBV27 and TRBJ2-1; no reliable D call. Germline CDR1 reads MNHEY; CDR2 reads SMNVEV (reference sequence). Trimming removed 5 bases from V and 10 bases from J, with 15 bases in between. This CDR3 spans 13 amino acids.

This chain joins TRBV3-1 (or the pseudogene TRBV3-2) and TRBJ1-1, with 7 bases that match TRBD1. V gave up 4 bases and J gave up 4 bases; unmatched junction bases: 15. CDR1 is LGHDT and CDR2 is YNNKEL in the germline V gene (reference sequence). The CDR3 covers 17 residues. Here the CDR3 reads CASSPHFLTGAGTEAFF. CDR3 nucleotide sequence: TGTGCCAGCAGCCCTCATTTCCTAACAGGGGCGGGCACTGAAGCTTTCTTT.

The gene calls are TRBV4-1 and TRBJ2-5, with TRBD1 matching 7 bases. The V and J ends lost 1 base and 3 bases, in that order; junction bases with no gene match: 8. The CDR3 runs 16 residues. Germline V gene lookup returns CDR1 MGHRA and CDR2 YSYEKL. CDR3: CASSQAWGTAEETQYF. The CDR3 DNA follows: TGCGCCAGCAGCCAAGCGTGGGGGACAGCGGAAGAGACCCAGTACTTC.

The V call is TRBV2, the J call TRBJ2-7; D call uncertain. This CDR3 has 13 residues. The germline V gene has CDR1 SNHLY and CDR2 FYNNEI. V lost 3 bases and J lost 4, with 10 bases in between. The CDR3 nucleotides read TGTGCCAGCAGTGAGGCACCGTGGTACGAGCAGTACTTC. It codes for CASSEAPWYEQYF.

The CDR3 loop is CASSLDGGREQYF. CDR3 DNA sequence: TGTGCCAGCAGCTTAGACGGGGGGCGCGAGCAGTACTTC. The chain joins TRBV11-2 to TRBJ2-7, with a tentative D call TRBD2 (7 bases). Deletions cut 0 bases from V and 6 bases from J, with 9 bases between. This CDR3 comprises 13 residues. CDR1 SGHAT and CDR2 FQNNGV come from the germline V gene.

This chain uses TRBV27 with TRBJ2-6; possibly TRBD1 for D (6 bases). The CDR3 is 17 amino acids. The V gene's germline CDR1 is MNHEY and CDR2 SMNVEV (reference sequence). The germline V and J ends were trimmed by 4 bases and 0 bases, with 13 bases remaining between them. This CDR3 is CASSSPDRPSGANVLTF. Here the CDR3 DNA reads TGTGCCAGCAGTTCCCCTGACAGGCCCTCTGGGGCCAACGTCCTGACTTTC. The full variable domain, in which reference TRBV27 and TRBJ2-6 provide the parts outside the CDR3, is EAQVTQNPRYLITVTGKKLTVTCSQNMNHEYMSWYRQDPGLGLRQIYYSMNVEVTDKGDVPEGYKVSRKEKRNFPLILESPSPNQTSLYFCASSSPDRPSGANVLTFGAGSRLTVL.

This chain links TRBV2 with TRBJ1-4, with D unresolved. The length of the CDR3 is 14 residues. The germline CDR1 and CDR2 sequences are SNHLY and FYNNEI. V lost 6 bases to trimming and J lost 4 bases, with 12 bases between them. CDR3 nucleotide sequence: TGTGCCAGCAGACCCGACACCCTTAATGAAAAACTGTTTTTT. Translation: CASRPDTLNEKLFF.

V is TRBV24-1 and J is TRBJ2-2, with 8 bases matching TRBD2. The V gene's germline CDR1 is KGHDR and CDR2 SFDVKD. V gave up 1 base and J gave up 4 bases; unmatched junction bases: 4. CDR3 size: 16 residues. CDR3 in DNA: TGTGCCACCAGTGATTTCGGGACTAGTGCCACCGGGGAGCTGTTTTTT. As protein: CATSDFGTSATGELFF.

The chain carries TRBV5-1 and TRBJ1-1; tentatively, D is TRBD1 (6 bases). Trimming took 4 bases from V and 0 from J, leaving 10 bases between them. CDR1 and CDR2 (germline): SGHRS, YFSETQ. The CDR3 is 14 residues long. The CDR3 is CASSQQGLNTEAFF. The CDR3 nucleotides read TGCGCCAGCAGCCAACAGGGTTTGAACACTGAAGCTTTCTTT.

The rearrangement uses TRBV3-1 (or the pseudogene TRBV3-2) and TRBJ2-6, with 10 positions matching TRBD1. CDR3 size: 18 residues. The germline CDR1 and CDR2 sequences are LGHDT and YNNKEL (reference sequence). The V and J ends lost 3 bases and 1 base, in that order; junction bases with no gene match: 6. CDR3 nucleotide sequence: TGTGCCAGCAGCCAGCGGGACAGGGGCCTGTCTGGGGCCAACGTCCTGACTTTC. Protein sequence: CASSQRDRGLSGANVLTF.

Many counts were recorded for this clone. The rearrangement joins TRBV28 to TRBJ1-5, with D maybe TRBD1 (5 bases). This CDR3 has 14 amino acids. Germline CDR1 is MDHEN and CDR2 is SYDVKM. V gave up 5 bases and J gave up 4 bases, with 12 bases separating them. The CDR3 sequence is CASSLAGGNQPQHF. CDR3 nucleotide sequence: TGTGCCAGCAGTCTAGCCGGGGGGAATCAGCCCCAGCATTTT.

This chain uses TRBV28 with TRBJ2-6, with 7 bases identical to TRBD2. The ends lost 6 bases at V and 0 bases at J; junction bases unmatched: 8. The CDR3 covers 17 residues. In germline, CDR1 is MDHEN, CDR2 SYDVKM. This CDR3 is CASSPPGDYSGANVLTF. The CDR3 DNA follows: TGTGCCAGCAGCCCCCCCGGGGACTACTCTGGGGCCAACGTCCTGACTTTC.

CDR3 region: CASSPGGAGGNEQFF. In DNA form, the CDR3 reads TGTGCCAGCAGCCCCGGAGGGGCGGGAGGTAATGAGCAGTTCTTC. The chain combines TRBV7-2 with TRBJ2-1, with 8 bases matching TRBD2. Germline CDR1 is SGHTA and CDR2 is FQGNSA. After removal of 5 bases from V and 7 bases from J, the junction contained 10 bases not matched to a gene. The CDR3 has 15 amino acids.

The rearrangement uses TRBV18 and TRBJ1-5, with D perhaps TRBD1 (5 bases). V was pared by 6 bases and J by 7 bases, with 22 bases between. The CDR3 is made up of 16 amino acids. Germline-derived CDR1 and CDR2 are KGHSH and LQKENI. The CDR3 DNA sequence: TGTGCCAGCTCCCTCACGGGGGGTCCCATACGGCAGCCCCAGCATTTT. It translates to CASSLTGGPIRQPQHF.

This rearrangement joins TRBV30 to TRBJ1-3; D not certain. Germline-derived CDR1 and CDR2 are GTSNPN and SVGIG (reference sequence). The CDR3 is made up of 15 amino acids. V was pared by 0 bases and J by 0 bases, with 9 bases between. CDR3 amino acids: CAWSVGGSSGNTIYF. DNA of the CDR3: TGTGCCTGGAGTGTCGGAGGGAGCTCTGGAAACACCATATATTTT.

The chain carries TRBV28 and TRBJ1-2; tentatively, D is TRBD1 (6 bases). CDR1 and CDR2 from the germline V gene are MDHEN and SYDVKM. CDR3 length: 12 amino acids. The germline V and J ends were trimmed by 10 bases and 8 bases, with 17 bases remaining between them. The CDR3 DNA reads TGTGCCACTAAGGGGGGGGCGCAGGGCTACACCTTC. It yields the protein CATKGGAQGYTF.

The CDR3 sequence: CATRTGGWTEAFF. The CDR3 nucleotides read TGTGCCACCAGGACAGGGGGCTGGACTGAAGCTTTCTTT. This chain joins TRBV2 and TRBJ1-1; 11 bases are shared with TRBD1. The V and J ends lost 10 bases and 5 bases, in that order; junction bases with no gene match: 6. Per germline, CDR1 SNHLY and CDR2 FYNNEI. This CDR3 is built from 13 residues.

This clone has only a few counts. The genes are TRBV18 and TRBJ1-2; no clear D. Trimming took 2 bases from V and 6 from J, leaving 13 bases between them. CDR1 is KGHSH and CDR2 is LQKENI in the germline V gene. This CDR3 has 14 amino acids. The CDR3 DNA is TGTGCCAGCTCACCAGCCTTCAACCCAGATGGCTACACCTTC. It codes for CASSPAFNPDGYTF.

The J gene is TRBJ2-5, the V gene TRBV12-3 or TRBV12-4; the match to TRBD1 covers 8 bases. The J segment lost 1 base and the V segment lost 8 bases, leaving 0 bases of the junction unmatched. The CDR3 sequence is 12 residues long. Written as DNA, the CDR3 is TGTGCCAGCGGGACAGGCCAAGAGACCCAGTACTTC. Translating it yields CASGTGQETQYF.

This clone appeared a few times. V is TRBV5-1 and J is TRBJ1-1; D is undetermined. V lost 1 base, J lost 10 bases, and 14 bases lay in between. Germline V lookup: CDR1 SGHRS, CDR2 YFSETQ. This CDR3 is built from 13 residues. CDR3 coding DNA: TGCGCCAGCAGCTTGAAGCAGGATGGGAGAGCTTTCTTT. Protein: CASSLKQDGRAFF.

In this sample, this clone turned up once. V is TRBV19 and J is TRBJ2-1, with TRBD2 matching over 7 bases. Germline CDR1 and CDR2: LNHDA and SQIVND (reference sequence). Trimming at V came to 5 bases and at J to 5 bases, leaving 15 bases not matched to a gene. This CDR3 region has 17 residues. The CDR3 spells CASSPGAGRIFHNEQFF. The CDR3 DNA reads TGTGCCAGTAGTCCAGGAGCGGGACGGATCTTCCACAATGAGCAGTTCTTC.

V usage is TRBV29-1 and J usage is TRBJ1-5; TRBD1 matches at 9 bases. The germline V gene has CDR1 SQVTM and CDR2 ANQGSEA. Trimming at V came to 5 bases and at J to 4 bases, leaving 3 bases not matched to a gene. The CDR3 runs 13 residues. The CDR3 spells CSVRGQGNQPQHF. The CDR3 nucleotides read TGCAGCGTTCGAGGACAGGGGAATCAGCCCCAGCATTTT.

This clone showed up just once. This chain connects TRBV2 to TRBJ2-3; 7 positions agree with TRBD1. The germline V gene encodes CDR1 SNHLY and CDR2 FYNNEI. The V gene end was trimmed by 4 bases and the J gene end by 4 bases; junction bases not matched to a gene: 11. The CDR3 runs to 16 residues. The CDR3 reads CASSGTGLAWPDTQYF. The CDR3 nucleotides read TGTGCCAGCAGTGGGACAGGCCTAGCTTGGCCAGATACGCAGTATTTT.

CDR3 amino acids: CATSGTTSRGLITDTQYF. As DNA, the CDR3 is TGTGCCACCAGTGGAACCACGAGCCGGGGACTGATCACAGATACGCAGTATTTT. The chain employs TRBV24-1 and TRBJ2-3; perhaps TRBD2 as D (6 bases). CDR3 length equals 18 residues. The ends were cut back, 5 bases at V and 2 bases at J, with 22 bases in the middle. Germline V gene sequence: CDR1 KGHDR, CDR2 SFDVKD.

The V call is TRBV6-5, the J call TRBJ1-5; D gene uncertain. This CDR3 has 14 amino acids. Deletions cut 6 bases from V and 11 bases from J, with 20 bases between. Germline CDR1 is MNHEY and CDR2 is SVGAGI. The DNA of the CDR3 is TGTGCCAGCAGACTAATTTCAACCCTAACTTCCCAGCATTTT. Its translation is CASRLISTLTSQHF.